The 15 T cell receptor beta chains below were found in one sample sequenced in a study of identical twins. Each CDR3 protein is one row after TCRdb ran MiXCR on the 5' RACE reads. Seen here are some 790,000 distinct CDR3 sequences, over 15% observed once, and the top ten hold approximately 14%. These data were likewise used in another study, on T cells expressing NK-cell markers.

The sequencing sample was made of PBMCs. The receptors shown here come from a woman in her late teens or twenties in good health.

The rearrangement uses TRBV12-3 or TRBV12-4 and TRBJ2-5, with D perhaps TRBD1 (6 bases). This CDR3 has 13 residues. V was shortened by 6 bases and J by 5 bases, with 13 bases between the two germline ends. CDR3 sequence: CASRTGNWETQYF. DNA of the CDR3: TGTGCCAGCAGAACAGGGAATTGGGAGACCCAGTACTTC.

This clonotype showed up just a few times. V gene TRBV7-9 combines with J gene TRBJ2-5, with no clear D. V lost 6 bases, J lost 5 bases, and 19 bases lay in between. Per germline, CDR1 SEHNR and CDR2 FQNEAQ (reference sequence). The CDR3 runs to 15 residues. The CDR3 spells CASRPVSTGRETQYF. The CDR3 region has the DNA TGTGCCAGCAGACCAGTTTCGACGGGTAGGGAGACCCAGTACTTC.

This clonotype was counted only a few times. V is TRBV7-2 and J is TRBJ1-6; 8 positions agree with TRBD1. The CDR3 runs 16 residues. CDR1 SGHTA and CDR2 FQGNSA come from the germline V gene. V was pared by 4 bases and J by 7 bases, with 9 bases of the junction left unmatched. The DNA for the CDR3 is TGTGCCAGCAGCTCAGGACAGGGCGTTTGGAATTCACCCCTCCACTTT. Translation: CASSSGQGVWNSPLHF.

The gene calls are TRBV7-9 and TRBJ2-1; 9 bases map to TRBD2. The J segment lost 2 bases and the V segment lost 0 bases, leaving 2 bases of the junction unmatched. The length of the CDR3 is 16 residues. Germline assignment: CDR1 SEHNR and CDR2 FQNEAQ (reference sequence). CDR3 nucleotide sequence: TGTGCCAGCAGCTTAGCCGGCGGGGGGGCCTACAATGAGCAGTTCTTC. Translation gives CASSLAGGGAYNEQFF. Supplemented by reference TRBV7-9 and TRBJ2-1, the full variable domain reads DTGVSQNPRHKITKRGQNVTFRCDPISEHNRLYWYRQTLGQGPEFLTYFQNEAQLEKSRLLSDRFSAERPKGSFSTLEIQRTEQGDSAMYLCASSLAGGGAYNEQFFGPGTRLTVL.

Only a few counts were recorded for this clonotype. V gene TRBV20-1 combines with J gene TRBJ2-3; 9 bases are shared with TRBD2. Per germline, CDR1 DFQATT and CDR2 SNEGSKA (reference sequence). The CDR3 covers 15 residues. The J segment lost 2 bases and the V segment lost 6 bases, leaving 9 bases of the junction unmatched. CDR3 sequence (DNA): TGCAGTGCCCTAGGCCTAGCGGGGACCACAGATACGCAGTATTTT. This gives the protein CSALGLAGTTDTQYF.

The chain has TRBV6-1 and TRBJ1-1, with 7 positions matching TRBD1. CDR3 size: 12 residues. Looked up from germline, CDR1 is MNHNS and CDR2 is SASEGT. V gave up 5 bases and J gave up 11 bases; unmatched junction bases: 8. The CDR3 nucleotides read TGTGCCAGCAGTTTGAGGGGGCAGGGTGCTTTCTTT. Translation: CASSLRGQGAFF.

This clonotype was counted at least ten times. This chain connects TRBV7-8 to TRBJ2-1; D is unresolved. CDR3 length: 12 amino acids. Germline V CDR1 and CDR2: SGHVS, FQNEAQ. The V end was cut by 5 bases, the J end by 10 bases, with 12 bases between. CDR3: CASSHNDWEQFF. The CDR3 DNA is TGTGCCAGCAGCCACAACGATTGGGAGCAGTTCTTC.

Of note for this clonotype: A read error may account for a junction end that differs from germline. The CDR3 region has the DNA TGTGCCAGCAGTCTCCAGGGGGCGCGGAATGAGCAGTCCTTC. This encodes CASSLQGARNEQSF. This rearrangement joins TRBV6-1 to TRBJ2-1; 8 nucleotides agree with TRBD1. This CDR3 has 14 amino acids. Germline CDR1 and CDR2: MNHNS and SASEGT.

This clonotype was counted between two and nine times. The CDR3 sequence: CASSYSTSGMKVQYF. In DNA, the CDR3 is TGTGCCAGCAGTTACTCGACTAGCGGGATGAAGGTGCAGTACTTC. The chain joins TRBV6-5 to TRBJ2-7, with 11 bases lining up with TRBD2. The CDR3 totals 15 residues. Trimming at V came to 0 bases and at J to 9 bases, leaving 7 bases not matched to a gene. Germline assignment: CDR1 MNHEY and CDR2 SVGAGI.

This sequence joins TRBV19 and TRBJ2-7; the match to TRBD1 covers 10 bases. CDR1 and CDR2 from the germline V gene are LNHDA and SQIVND (reference sequence). This CDR3 comprises 14 residues. V shed 4 bases and J 2 bases; nucleotides not matched to a gene: 2. The CDR3 here is CASSTTGGPYEQYF. The CDR3, as DNA: TGTGCCAGTAGTACGACAGGGGGCCCCTACGAGCAGTACTTC. Together with reference TRBV19 and TRBJ2-7, the CDR3 gives the full variable domain: DGGITQSPKYLFRKEGQNVTLSCEQNLNHDAMYWYRQDPGQGLRLIYYSQIVNDFQKGDIAEGYSVSREKKESFPLTVTSAQKNPTAFYLCASSTTGGPYEQYFGPGTRLTVT.

This clonotype was seen more than once but under ten times. V is TRBV12-3 or TRBV12-4 and J is TRBJ2-7, with D possibly matching TRBD2 (6 bases). This CDR3 is built from 12 residues. V lost 5 bases and J 9 bases, leaving 14 bases between the germline ends. In DNA form, the CDR3 reads TGTGCCAGCAGTAATATGGGACTCACGCAGTACTTC. Its protein product is CASSNMGLTQYF.

This clonotype was counted a single time. One end of the junction fails to match germline, which may point to a read error. V gene TRBV5-1 combines with J gene TRBJ2-1; tentative D call: TRBD2 (5 bases). This CDR3 is built from 16 residues. The germline gives CDR1 SGHRS, CDR2 YFSETQ. The CDR3 protein is CASSSLDSSIHNKQFF. The CDR3 DNA follows: TGCGCCAGCAGCTCTCTAGATTCTAGCATCCACAATAAGCAGTTCTTC.

The chain employs TRBV3-1 and TRBJ1-1; D possibly corresponds to TRBD1 (6 bases). CDR1 and CDR2 from the germline V gene are LGHDT and YNNKEL (reference sequence). The CDR3 extends over 15 amino acids. The germline V and J ends were trimmed by 3 bases and 5 bases, with 16 bases remaining between them. The CDR3 sequence: CASSQGGARRTEAFF. CDR3 nucleotide sequence: TGTGCCAGCAGCCAGGGGGGGGCGAGGCGAACTGAAGCTTTCTTT.

CDR3 nucleotides: TGTGCCACCCAGTTGGGGGTAGGGGGCCCTAGCACAGATACGCAGTATTTT. Amino acid sequence: CATQLGVGGPSTDTQYF. The chain employs TRBV25-1 and TRBJ2-3; 7 bases fit TRBD1. The ends lost 10 bases at V and 0 bases at J; junction bases unmatched: 16. Per the germline V gene, CDR1 is MGHDK and CDR2 is SYGVNS. The length of the CDR3 is 17 residues.

This clonotype was seen more than once but under ten times. The rearrangement uses TRBV6-6 and TRBJ2-7, with 7 bases matching TRBD1. There are 11 residues in the CDR3. V shed 10 bases, J shed 5 bases, and the junction held 5 bases outside the gene matches. CDR1 is MNHNY, CDR2 SVGAGI, per germline (reference sequence). CDR3 nucleotides: TGTGCCACCTCCAGGGGGAACGAGCAGTACTTC. Amino acids: CATSRGNEQYF.